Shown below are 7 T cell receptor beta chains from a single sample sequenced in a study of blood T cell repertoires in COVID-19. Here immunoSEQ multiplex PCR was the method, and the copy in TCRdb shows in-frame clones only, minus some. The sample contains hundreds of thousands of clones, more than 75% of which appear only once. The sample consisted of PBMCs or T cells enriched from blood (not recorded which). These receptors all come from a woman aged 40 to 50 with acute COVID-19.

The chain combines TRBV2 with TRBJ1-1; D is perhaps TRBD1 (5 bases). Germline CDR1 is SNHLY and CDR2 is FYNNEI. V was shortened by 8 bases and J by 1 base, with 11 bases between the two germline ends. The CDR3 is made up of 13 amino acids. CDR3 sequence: CASLPTENTEAFF. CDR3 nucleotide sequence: TGTGCCAGCCTCCCGACAGAGAACACTGAAGCTTTCTTT.

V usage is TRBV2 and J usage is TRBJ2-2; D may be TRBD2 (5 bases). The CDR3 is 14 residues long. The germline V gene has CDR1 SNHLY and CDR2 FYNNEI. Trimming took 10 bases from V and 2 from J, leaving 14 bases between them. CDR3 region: CATHRTSNTGELFF. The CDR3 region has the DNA TGTGCCACGCACCGGACTTCCAACACCGGGGAGCTGTTTTTT.

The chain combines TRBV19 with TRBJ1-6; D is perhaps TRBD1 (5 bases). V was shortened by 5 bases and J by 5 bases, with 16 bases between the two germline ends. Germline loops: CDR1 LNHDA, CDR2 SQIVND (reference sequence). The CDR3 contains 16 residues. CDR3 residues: CASSPLAGRHNSPLHF. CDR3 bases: TGTGCCAGTAGTCCCCTCGCAGGGCGGCATAATTCACCCCTCCACTTT.

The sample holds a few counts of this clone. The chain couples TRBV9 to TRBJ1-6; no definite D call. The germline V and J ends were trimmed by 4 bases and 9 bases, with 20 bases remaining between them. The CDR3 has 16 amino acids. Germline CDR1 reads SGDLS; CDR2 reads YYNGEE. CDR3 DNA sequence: TGTGCCAGCAGCCCTTCGCTGGTTGGGCGGGGTTCACCCCTCCACTTT. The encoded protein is CASSPSLVGRGSPLHF.

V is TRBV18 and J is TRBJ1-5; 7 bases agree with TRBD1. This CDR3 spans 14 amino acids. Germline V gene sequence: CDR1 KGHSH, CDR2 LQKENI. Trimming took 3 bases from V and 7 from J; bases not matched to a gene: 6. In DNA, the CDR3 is TGTGCCAGCTCACCCCGGGACAGCGGGCAGCCCCAGCATTTT. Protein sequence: CASSPRDSGQPQHF.

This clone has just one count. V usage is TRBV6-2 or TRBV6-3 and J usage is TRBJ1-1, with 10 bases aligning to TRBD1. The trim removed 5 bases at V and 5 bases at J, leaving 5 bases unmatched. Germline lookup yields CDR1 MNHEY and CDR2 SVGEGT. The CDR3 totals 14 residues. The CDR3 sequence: CASSPGQGRTEAFF. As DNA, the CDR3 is TGTGCCAGCAGTCCGGGACAGGGGAGGACTGAAGCTTTCTTT.

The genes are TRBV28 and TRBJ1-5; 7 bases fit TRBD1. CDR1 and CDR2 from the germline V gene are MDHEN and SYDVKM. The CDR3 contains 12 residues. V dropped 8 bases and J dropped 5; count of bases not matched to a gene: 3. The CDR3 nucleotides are TGTGCCAGCGGTGACAGGGATCAGCCCCAGCATTTT. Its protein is CASGDRDQPQHF.